The clone carrying this TCR beta chain turned up a few times. This sample is drawn from a study of blood T cell repertoires in COVID-19. As for the study in general: PBMCs, B-cell-depleted T cells, or T cells provided the cDNA or gDNA that made up the material.

Profiled with immunoSEQ multiplex PCR; TCRdb holds only in-frame clones, not every one. The sample contains 45,000 to 55,000 clones, around 73% of which appear only once. The germline gives CDR1 SGHRS, CDR2 YFSETQ. Germline trimming cut 0 bases from V and 0 bases from J; bases unmatched to any gene: 0. This CDR3 spans 16 amino acids. The sequenced material came from PBMCs or T cells enriched from blood (not recorded which). This TCR was recovered from a woman aged 50 to 60 with acute COVID-19. The rearrangement uses TRBV5-1 and TRBJ1-3, with 10 bases fitting TRBD1. The CDR3 nucleotides read TGCGCCAGCAGCTTGGGGACAGGGGGCTCTGGAAACACCATATATTTT. Its translation is CASSLGTGGSGNTIYF.